This TCR beta chain originates from a study of blood T cell repertoires in COVID-19. Study overall: COVID-19 samples collected from the United States, Italy and Spain covered acute and convalescent phases.

Clones were read by immunoSEQ multiplex PCR, and TCRdb kept only the in-frame ones, dropping some. The data contain 150,000 to 160,000 clones, 75% to 85% of them seen just once; the ten biggest clones take up under 0.75%. V was clipped by 0 bases and J by 0 bases, with 8 bases between them. In germline, CDR1 is SGHNT, CDR2 YYREEE (reference sequence). This CDR3 has 15 amino acids. The V and J genes are TRBV5-4 and TRBJ2-3; a weak D match, TRBD2 (6 bases). This TCR derives from a man in his sixties with acute or convalescent COVID-19. The sample taken for sequencing was peripheral blood. The CDR3 reads CASSLEGTSTDTQYF. CDR3 nucleotides: TGTGCCAGCAGCTTGGAGGGGACTAGCACAGATACGCAGTATTTT.